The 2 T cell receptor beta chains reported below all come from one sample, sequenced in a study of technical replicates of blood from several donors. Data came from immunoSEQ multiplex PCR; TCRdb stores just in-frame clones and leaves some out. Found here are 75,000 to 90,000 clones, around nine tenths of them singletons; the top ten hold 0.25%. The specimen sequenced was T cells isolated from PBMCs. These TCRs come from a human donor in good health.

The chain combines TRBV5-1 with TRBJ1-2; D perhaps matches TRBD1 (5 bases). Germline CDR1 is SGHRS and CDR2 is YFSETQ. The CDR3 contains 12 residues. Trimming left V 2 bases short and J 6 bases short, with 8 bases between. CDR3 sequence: CASSFTGDGYTF. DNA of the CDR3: TGCGCCAGCAGCTTTACAGGAGATGGCTACACCTTC. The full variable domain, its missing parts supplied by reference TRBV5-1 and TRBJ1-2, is KAGVTQTPRYLIKTRGQQVTLSCSPISGHRSVSWYQQTPGQGLQFLFEYFSETQRNKGNFPGRFSGRQFSNSRSEMNVSTLELGDSALYLCASSFTGDGYTFGSGTRLTVV.

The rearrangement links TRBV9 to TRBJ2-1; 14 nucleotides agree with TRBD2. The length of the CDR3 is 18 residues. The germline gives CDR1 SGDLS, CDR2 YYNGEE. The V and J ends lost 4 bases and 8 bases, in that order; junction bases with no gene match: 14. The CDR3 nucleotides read TGTGCCAGCAGCTGGGGGGGACTAGCGGGGGATTCCCTACATGAGCAGTTCTTC. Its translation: CASSWGGLAGDSLHEQFF.